This is a list of T cell receptor beta chains from one sample in a study of T cell responses to AZD1222 COVID-19 vaccine. TCRdb's table, derived via immunoSEQ multiplex PCR, lists solely in-frame clones and lacks some. This sample has 150,000 or so clones, with around 90% found just once. This sample comprised peripheral blood, obtained on day 0 of AZD1222 vaccination. The receptors stem from an adult in good health. CDR3s include the opening cysteine and the closing phenylalanine or tryptophan. Fields, in order: V gene, clone size, D gene, J gene, CDR3 DNA, CDR3 protein. D genes are given only for firm matches. Some rows have no size entry. The others give once, few or many, or a class for an expanded clone.

>TRBV28|.|.|TRBJ1-1
TGTGCCAGCAGATTAGGCCCCACTCACAGCTCTCCTTTCTTT
CASRLGPTHSSPFF
>TRBV10-3|.|TRBD1|TRBJ2-2
TGTGCCATCAGTGCCTCCGGACAGGGGGCGACCGGGGAGCTGTTTTTT
CAISASGQGATGELFF
>TRBV28|.|.|TRBJ1-2
TGTGCCAGCAGCCTAAGTCCCGGGACGGCCAATTATCCCTTC
CASSLSPGTANYPF
>TRBV24-1|.|.|TRBJ2-3
TGTGCCACCAGTACTCGTGGGGGGACAGATACGCAGTATTTT
CATSTRGGTDTQYF
>TRBV7-2|.|.|TRBJ1-2
TGTGCCAGCAGCTTAGAGGCTGGGTACGGTGGCTACACCTTC
CASSLEAGYGGYTF
>TRBV5-4|.|.|TRBJ2-3
TGTGCCAGCAGCTCGAACACTAGGGGCGATACGCAGTATTTT
CASSSNTRGDTQYF
>TRBV28|.|TRBD2|TRBJ2-1
TGTGCCAACTCTCGGGGGGGGTCTGGCAATGAGCAGTTCTTC
CANSRGGSGNEQFF
>TRBV5-1|.|.|TRBJ2-7
TGCGCCAGCCGACCCCCGGGGGCCCAAAATTCCTACGAGCAGTACTTC
CASRPPGAQNSYEQYF
>TRBV19|.|.|TRBJ1-5
TGTGCCAGTACAATACAGGGAAATCAGCCCCAGCATTTT
CASTIQGNQPQHF
>TRBV3-1/TRBV3-2|.|TRBD1|TRBJ1-4
TGTGCCAGCAGCCCCGACAGGGCGGGGGGCGAAAAACTGTTTTTT
CASSPDRAGGEKLFF
>TRBV21-1|.|.|TRBJ2-7
TGTGCCAGCAGCAAATACGGGACAGAGACCTACGAGCAGTACTTC
CASSKYGTETYEQYF
>TRBV15|.|.|TRBJ2-2
TGTGCCACCAGCTTCACGAACACCGGGGAGCTGTTTTTT
CATSFTNTGELFF
>TRBV10-3|.|TRBD1|TRBJ2-3
TGTGCCATCAGTGGTGACAGGGGGGGAGTTTTGGGAGATACGCAGTATTTT
CAISGDRGGVLGDTQYF
>TRBV4-2|.|TRBD2|TRBJ2-6
TGTGCCAGCAGCCAAGGCGGACTAGCGGGGGCCTTCTCTGGGGCCAACGTCCTGACTTTC
CASSQGGLAGAFSGANVLTF
>TRBV5-6|.|TRBD1|TRBJ1-2
TGTGCCAGCAGCTTTGGGACAGGCCACTATGGCTACACCTTC
CASSFGTGHYGYTF
>TRBV18|.|.|TRBJ1-3
TGTGCCAGCTCACCACCGGGAGTAGGGGCTGGAAACACCATATATTTT
CASSPPGVGAGNTIYF
>TRBV18|.|TRBD1|TRBJ2-7
TGTGCCAGCTCAAGCGGGACAGGGTCGTACGAGCAGTACTTC
CASSSGTGSYEQYF
>TRBV5-1|.|.|TRBJ2-5
TGCGCCAGCAGCTGGGGGTCTCAAGAGACCCAGTACTTC
CASSWGSQETQYF
>TRBV7-2|.|.|TRBJ2-2
TGTGCCAGCAGCTTATCTTTTGGCCCGGCGGCGAACACCGGGGAGCTGTTTTTT
CASSLSFGPAANTGELFF
>TRBV5-6|.|TRBD1|TRBJ1-2
TGTGCCAGCAGCTTAAGTTCCAGGGGGGGCTATGGCTACACCTTC
CASSLSSRGGYGYTF
>TRBV4-3|.|.|TRBJ1-1
TGCGCCAGCAGCCAAGAGGGGGGGCAAGGGACTGAAGCTTTCTTT
CASSQEGGQGTEAFF
>TRBV7-2|once|.|TRBJ1-5
TGTGCCAGCAGCTTACGGCAGGGGCCCAATCAGCCCCAGCATTTT
CASSLRQGPNQPQHF
>TRBV5-6|.|.|TRBJ1-4
TGTGCCAGCAGCCGCGACAGGATAAATGAAAAACTGTTTTTT
CASSRDRINEKLFF
>TRBV30|.|.|TRBJ1-2
TGTGCCTCTAAGAGGGGCTCCTACTATGGCTACACCTTC
CASKRGSYYGYTF
>TRBV28|.|.|TRBJ2-3
TGTGCCAGCAGAGAGGGGGGGACAGATACGCAGTATTTT
CASREGGTDTQYF
>TRBV7-9|.|.|TRBJ2-3
TGTGCCAGCAGCTTAGACGGGACAGATACGCAGTATTTT
CASSLDGTDTQYF
>TRBV5-6|once|.|TRBJ1-1
TGTGCCAGCAGCTTGGTAAGCAGGACTGCTTTCTTT
CASSLVSRTAFF
>TRBV20-1|.|TRBD1|TRBJ2-7
TGCAGTGCTAGTTCCTCTCGCGACAGGGGCTACGAGCAGTACTTC
CSASSSRDRGYEQYF